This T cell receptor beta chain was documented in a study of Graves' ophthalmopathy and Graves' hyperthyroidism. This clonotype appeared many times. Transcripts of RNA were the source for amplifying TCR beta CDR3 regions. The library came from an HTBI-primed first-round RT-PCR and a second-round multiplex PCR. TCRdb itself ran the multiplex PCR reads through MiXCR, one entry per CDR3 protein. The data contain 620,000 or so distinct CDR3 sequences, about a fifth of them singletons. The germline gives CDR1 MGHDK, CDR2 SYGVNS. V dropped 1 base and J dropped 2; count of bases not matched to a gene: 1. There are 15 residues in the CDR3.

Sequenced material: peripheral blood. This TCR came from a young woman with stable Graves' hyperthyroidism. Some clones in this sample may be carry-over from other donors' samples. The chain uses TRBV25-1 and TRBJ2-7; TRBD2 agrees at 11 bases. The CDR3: CASSELAGGAYEQYF. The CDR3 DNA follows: TGTGCCAGCAGTGAATTAGCGGGAGGGGCCTACGAGCAGTACTTC.